A single sample gave rise to the 20 T cell receptor beta chains below, sequenced in a study of post-analysis software for immune sequencing data. Broader study findings: Four to six TRBV segments (TRBV5-6, TRBV5-1 and TRBV20-1 among them) occurred more frequently in patients than in controls.

Their antigen targets remain unknown. Prepared libraries of TCR beta cDNA carried unique molecular identifiers. TCRdb analysed the PCR reads with MiXCR anew, one entry per CDR3 protein. The sample yields a few hundred thousand distinct CDR3 sequences, approximately 34% seen once. The sequenced sample was blood. All receptors derive from a girl between 10 and 17 years old with multiple sclerosis.

The rearrangement uses TRBV5-1 and TRBJ2-6; D ambiguous. The CDR3 loop spans 14 amino acids. V gave up 3 bases and J gave up 1 base, with 5 bases separating them. Germline V gene lookup returns CDR1 SGHRS and CDR2 YFSETQ. In DNA form, the CDR3 reads TGCGCCAGCAGCTGGGCATCTGGGGCCAACGTCCTGACTTTC. It is translated as CASSWASGANVLTF.

This clonotype was seen repeatedly, ten times or more. V is TRBV5-1 and J is TRBJ2-1, with 10 nucleotides matching TRBD2. Losses at the gene ends were 0 bases for V and 0 bases for J; bases not matched to a gene: 3. From germline, CDR1 is SGHRS and CDR2 YFSETQ. This CDR3 is built from 17 residues. The CDR3 nucleotides are TGCGCCAGCAGCTTGGGGCTAGCGGGAGCCTCCTACAATGAGCAGTTCTTC. Translated: CASSLGLAGASYNEQFF.

The rearrangement uses TRBV27 and TRBJ2-5, with TRBD1 as a possible D gene (5 bases). The end of the DNA aligns better with TRBJ2-7, so the J call may be wrong. CDR1 and CDR2 (germline): MNHEY, SMNVEV (reference sequence). The CDR3 is 14 amino acids. The CDR3 DNA reads as TGTGCCAGCAGTGCATCGACAGAGCACTACGAGCAGTACTTC. Translation gives CASSASTEHYEQYF.

The table lists this clonotype with a few counts. The V gene is TRBV20-1, the J gene TRBJ1-1, with D possibly matching TRBD1 (6 bases). Germline V gene lookup returns CDR1 DFQATT and CDR2 SNEGSKA (reference sequence). The CDR3 consists of 18 residues. Trimming removed 0 bases at V and 0 bases at J, with 20 bases between. CDR3 nucleotide sequence: TGCAGTGCTAGAGACCGATCAAACAGGGTATCCATGAACACTGAAGCTTTCTTT. It encodes CSARDRSNRVSMNTEAFF.

The V call is TRBV6-6, the J call TRBJ2-7; 7 bases align to TRBD1. The CDR3 loop spans 15 amino acids. Unmatched junction bases numbered 6, after V lost 2 bases and J lost 2 bases. Looked up from germline, CDR1 is MNHNY and CDR2 is SVGAGI (reference sequence). CDR3 nucleotides: TGTGCCAGCAGTTACATCACGGGACAGACCTACGAGCAGTACTTC. This sequence encodes CASSYITGQTYEQYF.

In regard to this clonotype: One base away lies a much larger clone, so this may be a sequencing read error. The chain is built from TRBV2 and TRBJ2-5; D is undetermined. The V end lost 6 bases, the J end lost 11 bases, and 13 bases lay between the germline ends. Germline values: CDR1 SNHLY, CDR2 FYNNEI. The CDR3 is 11 residues long. As DNA, the CDR3 is TGTGCCAGCAGCAACCCGGGCCATCAGTACTTC. Protein sequence: CASSNPGHQYF.

The V and J genes are TRBV29-1 and TRBJ2-5; 7 positions match TRBD2. CDR3 length: 14 residues. Germline V CDR1 and CDR2: SQVTM, ANQGSEA. Trimming cost V 5 bases and J 4 bases; bases outside gene matches: 10. The DNA for the CDR3 is TGCAGCGTTCGCGTGCTAGCGGTAGGAGAGACCCAGTACTTC. Translating gives CSVRVLAVGETQYF.

In this sample, this clonotype turned up a few times. V and J are TRBV29-1 and TRBJ1-2, with D tentatively TRBD1 (6 bases). CDR3 length: 16 amino acids. V lost 2 bases to trimming and J lost 6 bases, with 22 bases between them. Looked up from germline, CDR1 is SQVTM and CDR2 is ANQGSEA. CDR3 nucleotides: TGCAGCGTTGAACCCGGGGGCAGTTTGGGCTCGAATGGCTACACCTTC. Amino acids: CSVEPGGSLGSNGYTF.

V is TRBV11-2 and J is TRBJ2-7; D remains unclear. V was cut by 2 bases and J by 0 bases, with 8 bases left in between. Germline CDR1 and CDR2: SGHAT and FQNNGV. The length of the CDR3 is 14 residues. The CDR3 sequence is CASSLQVHSYEQYF. CDR3 nucleotide sequence: TGTGCCAGCAGCTTACAGGTCCACTCCTACGAGCAGTACTTC.

This clonotype came up a few times. The rearrangement joins TRBV20-1 to TRBJ2-5; 9 bases map to TRBD2. The DNA end is more similar to TRBJ2-7, so the J call may be wrong. The CDR3 has 14 amino acids. CDR1 is DFQATT and CDR2 is SNEGSKA in the germline V gene (reference sequence). The CDR3 DNA follows: TGCAGTGCTACACCGGGACTAGCACGTTACGAGCAGTACTTC. Translation gives CSATPGLARYEQYF.

With respect to this clonotype: This may stem from a read error, because a much larger clone lies one nucleotide away. This sequence joins TRBV5-1 and TRBJ2-4; no definite D call. The CDR3 sequence is 14 residues long. Germline-derived CDR1 and CDR2 are SGHRS and YFSETQ. The CDR3 reads CAGSSSWPENIQYF. The CDR3 DNA is TGCGCCGGCAGCTCGTCTTGGCCGGAAAACATTCAGTACTTC.

The J gene is TRBJ2-4, the V gene TRBV11-2; 8 nucleotides line up with TRBD1. The J call may be wrong; the DNA end is better matched by TRBJ2-5. The CDR3 has 14 residues. CDR1 and CDR2 from the germline V gene are SGHAT and FQNNGV. The CDR3 bases are TGTGCCAGCAGCAAGACAGGGGTCCTCCAGACCCAGTACTTC. This codes for CASSKTGVLQTQYF.

The rearrangement links TRBV5-1 to TRBJ1-1; D perhaps matches TRBD1 (6 bases). CDR3 length equals 12 residues. Germline CDR1 and CDR2: SGHRS and YFSETQ. Trimming shortened V by 6 bases and J by 3 bases, and 9 bases separated the two germline ends. CDR3 residues: CASKEGDTEAFF. CDR3 coding DNA: TGCGCCAGCAAGGAGGGGGACACTGAAGCTTTCTTT.

Details on this clonotype: The junction differs from germline at one of its ends, possibly a read error. The CDR3 sequence: CVSSSDRGTDTQYF. As DNA, the CDR3 is TGCGTCAGCAGCTCGGACAGGGGCACAGATACGCAGTATTTT. The chain couples TRBV5-1 to TRBJ2-3; 8 positions agree with TRBD1. The germline CDR1 and CDR2 sequences are SGHRS and YFSETQ. This CDR3 spans 14 amino acids.

The chain employs TRBV11-3 and TRBJ2-1; D gene unclear. The CDR3 length is 14 residues. Looked up from germline, CDR1 is SGHNT and CDR2 is YENEEA. Trimming removed 2 bases from V and 2 bases from J, with 7 bases in between. CDR3 DNA sequence: TGTGCCAGCAGCTTATCAACCACCTACAATGAGCAGTTCTTC. It encodes CASSLSTTYNEQFF.

This clonotype occurred many times. The rearrangement joins TRBV6-5 to TRBJ2-2; D gene uncertain. The CDR3 consists of 13 residues. The germline V gene encodes CDR1 MNHEY and CDR2 SVGAGI. The V end lost 4 bases, the J end lost 7 bases, and 10 bases lay between the germline ends. CDR3 in DNA: TGTGCCAGCAGTTCACGGCTATACGGGGAGCTGTTTTTT. Protein sequence: CASSSRLYGELFF.

The chain is built from TRBV20-1 and TRBJ2-1; the D call may be TRBD1 or TRBD2 (5 bases each). The CDR3 is 14 residues long. V lost 5 bases, J lost 6 bases, and 17 bases lay in between. Looked up from germline, CDR1 is DFQATT and CDR2 is SNEGSKA (reference sequence). The CDR3 loop reads CSASTGAASNEQFF. DNA of the CDR3: TGCAGTGCTTCTACCGGGGCTGCCTCCAATGAGCAGTTCTTC.

The chain has TRBV12-3 or TRBV12-4 and TRBJ2-7; TRBD1 might be the D (5 bases). CDR3 length: 15 amino acids. V was trimmed by 5 bases and J by 0 bases, leaving 14 bases between them. The CDR3 nucleotides read TGTGCCAGCAGTACACCTGACAGCAGCTCCTACGAGCAGTACTTC. Translated: CASSTPDSSSYEQYF.

The chain has TRBV28 and TRBJ2-3; 7 positions agree with TRBD1. V was pared by 5 bases and J by 6 bases, with 11 bases of the junction left unmatched. The CDR3 has 15 residues. Germline CDR1 reads MDHEN; CDR2 reads SYDVKM. The CDR3 spells CASSPNPRGPDTQYF. In DNA form, the CDR3 reads TGTGCCAGCAGTCCTAATCCAAGGGGGCCGGATACGCAGTATTTT.

The genes are TRBV10-3 and TRBJ2-3, with TRBD2 matching over 16 bases. The germline CDR1 and CDR2 sequences are ENHRY and SYGVKD. V dropped 4 bases and J dropped 7; count of bases not matched to a gene: 8. The CDR3 totals 17 residues. The CDR3 nucleotides read TGTGCCATCAGTGGCCGTGGGACTAGCGGGAGGGCAAATACGCAGTATTTT. Encoded protein: CAISGRGTSGRANTQYF.